These 28 T cell receptor beta chains were sequenced from one sample in a study of tumor-infiltrating lymphocytes in oesophageal squamous cell carcinoma. Using its own MiXCR run on the PCR reads, TCRdb lists one record per CDR3 protein. The repertoire holds over 8,000 distinct CDR3 sequences, roughly 63% seen once, with roughly 29% in the top ten. Material: esophageal tumor tissue. The receptors here all came from a female donor with esophageal squamous cell carcinoma.

The chain carries TRBV2 and TRBJ2-3; 16 nucleotides agree with TRBD2. Germline assignment: CDR1 SNHLY and CDR2 FYNNEI. The V segment lost 6 bases and the J segment 2 bases; nucleotides outside the gene matches: 11. This CDR3 spans 19 amino acids. The chain's CDR3 is CASREGLAGGLGLTDTQYF. CDR3 coding DNA: TGTGCCAGCAGGGAGGGACTAGCGGGAGGGCTAGGCCTCACAGATACGCAGTATTTT.

The table lists this clonotype with a few counts. The gene calls are TRBV7-9 and TRBJ2-1; 8 nucleotides line up with TRBD2. The CDR3 is 15 residues long. The germline V gene encodes CDR1 SEHNR and CDR2 FQNEAQ (reference sequence). With 5 bases clipped from V and 0 bases from J, the junction kept 3 bases outside the gene matches. The CDR3 sequence: CASSRSGASYNEQFF. CDR3 in DNA: TGTGCCAGCAGCCGTAGCGGGGCCTCCTACAATGAGCAGTTCTTC.

This chain uses TRBV12-3 or TRBV12-4 with TRBJ1-1; D might be TRBD1 (6 bases). V was trimmed by 3 bases and J by 3 bases, leaving 8 bases between them. CDR3 size: 13 residues. CDR3 residues: CASSFNRDTEAFF. The CDR3 DNA follows: TGTGCCAGCAGTTTCAACAGGGACACTGAAGCTTTCTTT.

V is TRBV7-2 and J is TRBJ2-5; D unclear. The V and J ends lost 5 bases and 11 bases respectively, with 18 bases between them. The CDR3 spans 13 residues. Germline V gene data show CDR1 as SGHTA and CDR2 as FQGNSA. The CDR3 here is CASSIDASGEQYF. The DNA of the CDR3 is TGTGCCAGCAGCATCGATGCCTCGGGTGAGCAGTACTTC.

This clonotype was detected only once. The chain is built from TRBV6-1 and TRBJ1-6; D call uncertain. V lost 2 bases, J lost 4 bases, and 9 bases lay in between. CDR1 is MNHNS, CDR2 SASEGT, per germline. The CDR3 has 15 residues. As DNA, the CDR3 is TGTGCCAGCAGTGAACTTCTGAAATATAATTCACCCCTCCACTTT. Translated: CASSELLKYNSPLHF.

The chain uses TRBV7-2 and TRBJ2-3, with TRBD2 identical over 8 bases. Losses at the gene ends were 4 bases for V and 0 bases for J; bases not matched to a gene: 9. The CDR3 has 17 residues. Germline loops: CDR1 SGHTA, CDR2 FQGNSA. Here the CDR3 DNA reads TGTGCCAGCAGCTCACGTTTAGCGGGACTCAGCACAGATACGCAGTATTTT. Protein product: CASSSRLAGLSTDTQYF. Variable domain in full (rest from reference TRBV7-2 and TRBJ2-3): GAGVSQSPSNKVTEKGKDVELRCDPISGHTALYWYRQSLGQGLEFLIYFQGNSAPDKSGLPSDRFSAERTGGSVSTLTIQRTQQEDSAVYLCASSSRLAGLSTDTQYFGPGTRLTVL.

The chain is built from TRBV7-4 and TRBJ1-1; D gene uncertain. Between the trimmed V and J ends, which lost 5 bases and 0 bases, there was a span of 16 bases. The CDR3 has 16 residues. Per germline, CDR1 SGHVT and CDR2 SQSDAQ. This CDR3 reads CASSRQLGGMNTEAFF. The CDR3 DNA sequence: TGTGCCAGCAGCCGTCAGTTAGGTGGGATGAACACTGAAGCTTTCTTT.

This clonotype was counted a few times. This chain uses TRBV25-1 with TRBJ2-5, with 11 bases that match TRBD2. The CDR3 has 17 residues. V gave up 5 bases and J gave up 2 bases; unmatched junction bases: 10. Per germline, CDR1 MGHDK and CDR2 SYGVNS. The CDR3 region has the DNA TGTGCCAGCAGTCCCCGGTGGACTAGCGGGCATCAAGAGACCCAGTACTTC. It codes for CASSPRWTSGHQETQYF.

The V and J genes are TRBV7-6 and TRBJ2-3; TRBD2 aligns across 11 bases. Germline V lookup: CDR1 SGHVS, CDR2 FNYEAQ. CDR3 size: 16 residues. The V segment lost 4 bases and the J segment 5 bases; nucleotides outside the gene matches: 8. In DNA, the CDR3 is TGTGCCAGCAGCTCGACCGGGACTAGCGGAAGAGATACGCAGTATTTT. Its translation is CASSSTGTSGRDTQYF.

The chain combines TRBV7-3 with TRBJ2-5; D might be TRBD2 (7 bases). V was clipped by 5 bases and J by 5 bases, with 12 bases between them. This CDR3 region has 13 residues. The germline CDR1 and CDR2 sequences are SGHTA and FQGTGA. The CDR3 region has the DNA TGTGCCAGCAGCCCGGGGGGCCCGGAGACCCAGTACTTC. Its protein product is CASSPGGPETQYF.

The rearrangement joins TRBV7-9 to TRBJ1-2; perhaps TRBD1 as D (5 bases). V was cut by 5 bases and J by 2 bases, with 15 bases left in between. This CDR3 contains 15 residues. Germline CDR1 is SEHNR and CDR2 is FQNEAQ (reference sequence). The CDR3 protein is CASSRGTERNYGYTF. CDR3 nucleotide sequence: TGTGCCAGCAGCCGAGGGACTGAGAGGAACTATGGCTACACCTTC.

Judged by abundance, this clonotype is large. The genes are TRBV7-6 and TRBJ2-7, with a weak D call TRBD1 (5 bases). Per germline, CDR1 SGHVS and CDR2 FNYEAQ. V shed 1 base and J shed 0 bases, with 10 bases lying between them. This CDR3 region has 15 residues. The CDR3 sequence is CASSLVAGHSYEQYF. CDR3 nucleotides: TGTGCCAGCAGCTTAGTAGCAGGACACTCCTACGAGCAGTACTTC.

This chain links TRBV24-1 with TRBJ2-7; 12 bases agree with TRBD1. Gene TRBJ2-5 matches the end of the DNA better, so the J call may be wrong. The germline gives CDR1 KGHDR, CDR2 SFDVKD. The CDR3 sequence is 16 residues long. The CDR3 sequence: CATSPTWDRGQETQYF. CDR3 sequence (DNA): TGTGCCACCAGTCCCACTTGGGACAGGGGGCAGGAGACCCAGTACTTC.

The genes are TRBV7-2 and TRBJ1-1; 8 nucleotides match TRBD1. The CDR3 length is 16 residues. V was pared by 5 bases and J by 1 base, with 9 bases of the junction left unmatched. The germline CDR1 and CDR2 sequences are SGHTA and FQGNSA. CDR3: CASSPGTGLGNTEAFF. In nucleotides, the CDR3 is TGTGCCAGCAGCCCAGGGACAGGCCTGGGGAACACTGAAGCTTTCTTT.

This chain joins TRBV12-3 or TRBV12-4 and TRBJ2-1, with 11 bases lining up with TRBD2. This CDR3 region has 18 residues. Trimming cost V 6 bases and J 3 bases; bases outside gene matches: 13. The CDR3 DNA is TGTGCCAGCAGCTCTTTGGGGGCTAGCGGGAGGTACTACAATGAGCAGTTCTTC. It is translated as CASSSLGASGRYYNEQFF.

The rearrangement uses TRBV6-4 and TRBJ2-3, with 12 bases aligning to TRBD2. V lost 2 bases, J lost 0 bases, and 0 bases stayed unmatched. Germline-derived CDR1 and CDR2 are MRHNA and SNTAGT. This CDR3 is 16 amino acids long. The CDR3: CASSDGTSGSTDTQYF. DNA of the CDR3: TGTGCCAGCAGTGACGGGACTAGCGGGAGCACAGATACGCAGTATTTT.

About this clonotype: A junction end diverges from the germline sequence, so it may reflect a read error. The rearrangement links TRBV6-6 to TRBJ1-6; D might be TRBD1 (5 bases). This CDR3 has 13 residues. The germline V gene has CDR1 MNHNY and CDR2 SVGAGI (reference sequence). The CDR3 is CASSYRGSYEQYF. The CDR3 coding sequence is TGTGCCAGCAGTTACAGGGGCTCCTACGAGCAGTACTTT.

CDR3: CASSLSRGANNEQFF. The CDR3 nucleotides are TGTGCCAGCAGCTTAAGTCGGGGGGCCAACAATGAGCAGTTCTTC. The V and J genes are TRBV7-3 and TRBJ2-5; D may be TRBD2 (7 bases). The J call is doubtful: the DNA matches TRBJ2-1 better. CDR1 is SGHTA and CDR2 is FQGTGA in the germline V gene. The CDR3 spans 15 residues.

By sample share, this clonotype is medium-sized. This chain links TRBV6-1 with TRBJ2-2; the match to TRBD2 covers 9 bases. The length of the CDR3 is 15 residues. Per the germline V gene, CDR1 is MNHNS and CDR2 is SASEGT. Trimming cost V 6 bases and J 6 bases; bases outside gene matches: 8. The chain's CDR3 is CASRRGRGGPGELFF. DNA for the CDR3: TGTGCCAGCAGAAGGGGGCGGGGGGGCCCCGGGGAGCTGTTTTTT.

This clonotype was recorded only once. V gene TRBV5-5 combines with J gene TRBJ2-3, with TRBD1 matching 7 bases. The assigned J gene may be wrong: the sequence end matches TRBJ1-1 better. The CDR3 spans 15 residues. CDR1 is SGHKS and CDR2 is YYEKEE in the germline V gene (reference sequence). The CDR3 DNA reads as TGTGCCAGCAGCGGAATCAGGGGGAAGAACACTGAAGCTTTCTTT. Residues: CASSGIRGKNTEAFF.

The chain carries TRBV12-3 or TRBV12-4 and TRBJ2-2; 8 positions match TRBD2. Trimming cost V 6 bases and J 8 bases; bases outside gene matches: 5. The CDR3 has 13 amino acids. CDR3 nucleotide sequence: TGTGCCAGCAGGAGCGGGAGCTTAGGGGAGCTGTTTTTT. Translation: CASRSGSLGELFF.

The chain is built from TRBV7-8 and TRBJ2-1, with TRBD2 as a possible D gene (6 bases). The tail of the sequence fits TRBJ2-7 better, so the J call may be wrong. Germline values: CDR1 SGHVS, CDR2 FQNEAQ. This CDR3 region has 15 residues. The CDR3 sequence is CASSQRRDSNYEQYF. In nucleotides, the CDR3 is TGTGCCAGCAGCCAGAGGCGGGACTCGAACTACGAGCAGTACTTC.

The chain has TRBV7-3 and TRBJ2-3; 11 nucleotides agree with TRBD1. The CDR3 runs 15 residues. Germline V gives CDR1 SGHTA, CDR2 FQGTGA. Losses at the gene ends were 6 bases for V and 3 bases for J; bases not matched to a gene: 5. The CDR3 here is CASRSGQGVTDTQYF. The CDR3 region has the DNA TGTGCCAGCAGATCGGGACAGGGGGTTACAGATACGCAGTATTTT.

The genes are TRBV18 and TRBJ1-1; possible D gene TRBD1, 5 bases. CDR3 length: 16 amino acids. With 0 bases removed from V and 1 base from J, the gap between germline ends came to 12 bases. CDR1 is KGHSH and CDR2 is LQKENI in the germline V gene. CDR3: CASSPPGLVRNTEAFF. CDR3 bases: TGTGCCAGCTCACCACCGGGGCTGGTCAGGAACACTGAAGCTTTCTTT.

The J gene is TRBJ2-1, the V gene TRBV5-1; TRBD2 might be the D (6 bases). There are 16 residues in the CDR3. CDR1 and CDR2 from the germline V gene are SGHRS and YFSETQ. V was trimmed by 0 bases and J by 1 base, leaving 11 bases between them. The CDR3 DNA reads as TGCGCCAGCAGCTTGGCCCGTGGGGGGTCCTACAATGAGCAGTTCTTC. Amino acid sequence: CASSLARGGSYNEQFF.

Judged by abundance, this clonotype is large. CDR3 amino acids: CASSQDRLTVSGELFF. Written as DNA, the CDR3 is TGTGCCAGCAGCCAAGACAGGCTAACCGTTTCCGGGGAGCTGTTTTTT. The chain joins TRBV7-3 to TRBJ2-2; D might be TRBD1 (6 bases). The CDR3 covers 16 residues. Germline CDR1 and CDR2: SGHTA and FQGTGA. V lost 5 bases, J lost 6 bases, and 19 bases lay in between.

This clonotype showed up many times. The chain uses TRBV24-1 and TRBJ1-5; D perhaps matches TRBD1 (6 bases). Germline CDR1 reads KGHDR; CDR2 reads SFDVKD. The CDR3 is made up of 15 amino acids. The V gene lost 4 bases and the J gene lost 1 base, with 10 bases spanning the gap. The CDR3 is CATSDHRASNQPQHF. DNA for the CDR3: TGTGCCACCAGTGACCACAGGGCCAGCAATCAGCCCCAGCATTTT.

As regards this clonotype: It may be a read error: a sequence one base away is much more abundant. CDR3 in DNA: TGTGCCAGCAGCCCAGACAGGGTTCGCGAGCAGTTCTTC. This translates into CASSPDRVREQFF. The J gene is TRBJ2-1, the V gene TRBV27; 7 bases are a match to TRBD1. The length of the CDR3 is 13 residues. The germline V gene encodes CDR1 MNHEY and CDR2 SMNVEV (reference sequence). The V segment lost 6 bases and the J segment 10 bases; nucleotides outside the gene matches: 9.